Each of the 13 T cell receptor beta chains below was sequenced from the same sample in a study of graft-versus-host responses after intestinal transplantation. Antigens of these TCRs are unknown. TCRdb's copy holds only in-frame clones and misses some; the assay was immunoSEQ multiplex PCR. The table includes 90,000 to 100,000 clones, 90% to 95% detected once. The sequenced sample was unstimulated CD8+ T cells sorted from spleen or lymph node cells, obtained before intestinal transplant. The receptors here all came from a human donor who received an intestinal transplant.

The chain uses TRBV12-5 and TRBJ1-6; 9 bases line up with TRBD1. In germline, CDR1 is LGHNT, CDR2 FRNRAP. Trimming took 0 bases from V and 5 from J; bases not matched to a gene: 8. CDR3 length: 18 residues. Written as DNA, the CDR3 is TGTGCTAGTGGTTTGGTACGGACAGGGGAATGGAATAATTCACCCCTCCACTTT. It encodes CASGLVRTGEWNNSPLHF.

This chain connects TRBV6-6 to TRBJ1-1; D call uncertain. CDR1 and CDR2 from the germline V gene are MNHNY and SVGAGI (reference sequence). The V and J ends lost 2 bases and 3 bases respectively, with 10 bases between them. This CDR3 spans 14 amino acids. The CDR3 sequence: CASSYTGADTEAFF. As DNA, the CDR3 is TGTGCCAGCAGTTACACGGGAGCAGACACTGAAGCTTTCTTT.

The CDR3 protein is CATAGEGGSYNEQFF. CDR3 DNA sequence: TGTGCCACCGCAGGGGAGGGCGGCTCCTACAATGAGCAGTTCTTC. The V gene is TRBV10-3, the J gene TRBJ2-1, with D perhaps matching TRBD2 (7 bases). Deletions cut 10 bases from V and 0 bases from J, with 16 bases between. The germline V gene encodes CDR1 ENHRY and CDR2 SYGVKD. The CDR3 totals 15 residues.

This clone was seen once. The CDR3 DNA is TGTGCCAGCAGCTTCCAGAGCGCAGATACGCAGTATTTT. This encodes CASSFQSADTQYF. The genes are TRBV7-9 and TRBJ2-3; D not resolved. The ends were cut back, 3 bases at V and 4 bases at J, with 8 bases in the middle. The germline V gene encodes CDR1 SEHNR and CDR2 FQNEAQ (reference sequence). There are 13 residues in the CDR3.

This rearrangement joins TRBV5-1 to TRBJ2-7, with a weak D call TRBD2 (6 bases). The CDR3 contains 15 residues. In germline, CDR1 is SGHRS, CDR2 YFSETQ. The V end was cut by 5 bases, the J end by 2 bases, with 17 bases between. CDR3 sequence reads: CASSSPGTRAYEQYF. The CDR3 DNA reads TGCGCCAGCAGTTCCCCCGGGACTCGTGCCTACGAGCAGTACTTC.

The chain joins TRBV5-4 to TRBJ2-5, with 12 bases lining up with TRBD2. Unmatched junction bases numbered 7, after V lost 2 bases and J lost 2 bases. Germline V gives CDR1 SGHNT, CDR2 YYREEE (reference sequence). The CDR3 is 17 amino acids. The CDR3 DNA reads TGTGCCAGCAGCTTTCTAGCGGGAGGGGGTGGGCAAGAGACCCAGTACTTC. Its protein is CASSFLAGGGGQETQYF.

The chain joins TRBV7-8 to TRBJ2-3; 7 nucleotides align to TRBD2. The germline CDR1 and CDR2 sequences are SGHVS and FQNEAQ. V trimming: 5 bases; J trimming: 4 bases; junction bases outside the gene matches: 9. The CDR3 covers 15 residues. CDR3: CASSPRRGGADTQYF. CDR3 nucleotide sequence: TGTGCCAGCAGCCCTCGACGGGGAGGGGCAGATACGCAGTATTTT. Complete variable domain (other parts from reference TRBV7-8 and TRBJ2-3): GAGVSQSPRYKVAKRGQDVALRCDPISGHVSLFWYQQALGQGPEFLTYFQNEAQLDKSGLPSDRFFAERPEGSVSTLKIQRTQQEDSAVYLCASSPRRGGADTQYFGPGTRLTVL.

This chain uses TRBV5-1 with TRBJ1-1; D ambiguous. The CDR3 spans 13 residues. Germline CDR1 reads SGHRS; CDR2 reads YFSETQ. V was shortened by 0 bases and J by 1 base, with 4 bases between the two germline ends. Written as DNA, the CDR3 is TGCGCCAGCAGCTTGGCGTGGAACACTGAAGCTTTCTTT. The encoded protein is CASSLAWNTEAFF. Based on the CDR3 plus reference TRBV5-1 and TRBJ1-1, the full variable domain is KAGVTQTPRYLIKTRGQQVTLSCSPISGHRSVSWYQQTPGQGLQFLFEYFSETQRNKGNFPGRFSGRQFSNSRSEMNVSTLELGDSALYLCASSLAWNTEAFFGQGTRLTVV.

Remarks on this clone: The junction does not match germline at one end; this may be a read error. The chain uses TRBV7-2 and TRBJ1-1, with D hard to call. Germline V gives CDR1 SGHTA, CDR2 FQGNSA. The CDR3 sequence is 13 residues long. CDR3 region: CASSLVGREWILF. CDR3 coding DNA: TGTGCCAGCAGCTTAGTTGGGAGGGAGTGGATTCTCTTT.

The V call is TRBV5-1, the J call TRBJ2-7; the D gene is possibly TRBD2 (5 bases). Germline V CDR1 and CDR2: SGHRS, YFSETQ. This CDR3 is built from 14 residues. Trimming shortened V by 1 base and J by 0 bases, and 8 bases separated the two germline ends. CDR3: CASSLTGSSYEQYF. The CDR3 DNA is TGCGCCAGCAGCTTGACGGGGAGCTCCTACGAGCAGTACTTC.

This clone came up once. This chain uses TRBV15 with TRBJ2-3; 7 bases are a match to TRBD2. V trimming: 4 bases; J trimming: 0 bases; junction bases outside the gene matches: 10. Per the germline V gene, CDR1 is LNHNV and CDR2 is YYDKDF (reference sequence). This CDR3 comprises 17 residues. This chain's CDR3 is CATSISGVLSSTDTQYF. DNA for the CDR3: TGTGCCACCAGCATAAGCGGGGTACTTTCTAGCACAGATACGCAGTATTTT. The whole variable domain, filled in from reference TRBV15 and TRBJ2-3, reads DAMVIQNPRYQVTQFGKPVTLSCSQTLNHNVMYWYQQKSSQAPKLLFHYYDKDFNNEADTPDNFQSRRPNTSFCFLDIRSPGLGDTAMYLCATSISGVLSSTDTQYFGPGTRLTVL.

V gene TRBV5-6 combines with J gene TRBJ2-1, with D tentatively TRBD1 (6 bases). Trimming shortened V by 6 bases and J by 4 bases, and 11 bases separated the two germline ends. CDR3 length: 13 amino acids. Germline V gene lookup returns CDR1 SGHDT and CDR2 YYEEEE. The CDR3 DNA is TGTGCCAGCATGCAGGGGCCATACAATGAGCAGTTCTTC. Its protein product is CASMQGPYNEQFF.

With respect to this clone: The same CDR3 arises from other DNA sequences in this sample as well. The chain has TRBV4-1 and TRBJ2-7; 7 bases match TRBD1. Germline CDR1 reads MGHRA; CDR2 reads YSYEKL. This CDR3 spans 14 amino acids. The V and J ends lost 4 bases and 2 bases, in that order; junction bases with no gene match: 5. CDR3 amino acids: CASSPRDRTYEQYF. The DNA of the CDR3 is TGCGCCAGCAGCCCCCGGGACAGAACCTACGAGCAGTACTTC.